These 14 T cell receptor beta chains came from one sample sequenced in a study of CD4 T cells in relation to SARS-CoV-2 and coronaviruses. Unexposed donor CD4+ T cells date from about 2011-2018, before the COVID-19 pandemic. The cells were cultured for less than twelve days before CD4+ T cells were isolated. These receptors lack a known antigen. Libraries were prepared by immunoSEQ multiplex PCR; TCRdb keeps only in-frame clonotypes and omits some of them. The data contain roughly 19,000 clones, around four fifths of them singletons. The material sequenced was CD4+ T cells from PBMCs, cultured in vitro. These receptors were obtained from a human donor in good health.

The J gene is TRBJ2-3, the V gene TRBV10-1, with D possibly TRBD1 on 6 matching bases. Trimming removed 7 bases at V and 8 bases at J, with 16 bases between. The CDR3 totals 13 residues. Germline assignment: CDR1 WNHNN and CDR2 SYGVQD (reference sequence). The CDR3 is CASNAAGDVTQYF. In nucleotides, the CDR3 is TGCGCCAGCAACGCCGCAGGGGACGTTACGCAGTATTTT.

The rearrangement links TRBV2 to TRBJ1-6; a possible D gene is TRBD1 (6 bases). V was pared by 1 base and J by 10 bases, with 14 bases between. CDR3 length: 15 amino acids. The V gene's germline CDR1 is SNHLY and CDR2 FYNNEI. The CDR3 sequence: CASSEGRTGSSPLHF. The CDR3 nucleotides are TGTGCCAGCAGTGAAGGGCGTACAGGGTCCTCACCCCTCCACTTT.

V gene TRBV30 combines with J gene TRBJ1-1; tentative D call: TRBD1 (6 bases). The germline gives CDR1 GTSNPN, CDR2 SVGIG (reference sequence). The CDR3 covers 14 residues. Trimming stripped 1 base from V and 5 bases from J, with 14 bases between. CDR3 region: CAWSGGGLGTEAFF. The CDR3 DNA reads TGTGCCTGGAGTGGCGGGGGGCTGGGAACTGAAGCTTTCTTT. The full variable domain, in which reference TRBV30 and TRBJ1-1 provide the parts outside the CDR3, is SQTIHQWPATLVQPVGSPLSLECTVEGTSNPNLYWYRQAAGRGLQLLFYSVGIGQISSEVPQNLSASRPQDRQFILSSKKLLLSDSGFYLCAWSGGGLGTEAFFGQGTRLTVV.

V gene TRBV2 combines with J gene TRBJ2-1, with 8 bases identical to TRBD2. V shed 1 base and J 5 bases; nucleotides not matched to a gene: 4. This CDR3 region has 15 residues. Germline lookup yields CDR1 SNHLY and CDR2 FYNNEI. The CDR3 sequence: CASSEEIAGNNEQFF. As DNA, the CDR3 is TGTGCCAGCAGTGAAGAGATAGCGGGAAACAATGAGCAGTTCTTC.

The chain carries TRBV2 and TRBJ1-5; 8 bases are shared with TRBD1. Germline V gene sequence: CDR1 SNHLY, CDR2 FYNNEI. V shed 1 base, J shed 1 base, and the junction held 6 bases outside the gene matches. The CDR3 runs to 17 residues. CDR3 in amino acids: CASSEGRGLRSNQPQHF. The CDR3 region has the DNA TGTGCCAGCAGTGAAGGCAGGGGGCTACGGAGCAATCAGCCCCAGCATTTT.

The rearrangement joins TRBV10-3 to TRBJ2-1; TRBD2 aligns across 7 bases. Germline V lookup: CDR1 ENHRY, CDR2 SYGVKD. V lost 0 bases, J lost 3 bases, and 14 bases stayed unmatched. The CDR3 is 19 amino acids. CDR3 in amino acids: CAISESTASGGPIYNEQFF. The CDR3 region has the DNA TGTGCCATCAGTGAGTCGACGGCTAGCGGAGGGCCTATCTACAATGAGCAGTTCTTC.

CDR3 nucleotides: TGTGCCAGCAGGGACAGGGGCGACACCGGGGAGCTGTTTTTT. Its translation is CASRDRGDTGELFF. The J gene is TRBJ2-2, the V gene TRBV6-5; 9 bases agree with TRBD1. This CDR3 contains 14 residues. Germline-derived CDR1 and CDR2 are MNHEY and SVGAGI. Trimming removed 6 bases from V and 3 bases from J; junction bases left unmatched: 2.

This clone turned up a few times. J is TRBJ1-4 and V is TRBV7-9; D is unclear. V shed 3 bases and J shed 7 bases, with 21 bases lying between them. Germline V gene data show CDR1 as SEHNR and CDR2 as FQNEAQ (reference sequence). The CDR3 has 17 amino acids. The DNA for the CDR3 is TGTGCCAGCAGCTTGGCCGGACCGACTCCCGGGAGTGAAAAACTGTTTTTT. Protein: CASSLAGPTPGSEKLFF.

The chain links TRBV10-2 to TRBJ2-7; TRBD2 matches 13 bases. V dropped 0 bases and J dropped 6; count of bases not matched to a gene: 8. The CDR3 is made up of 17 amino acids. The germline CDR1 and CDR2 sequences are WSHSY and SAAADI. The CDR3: CASSESEGLAGVAEQYF. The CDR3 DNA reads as TGCGCCAGCAGTGAGTCGGAAGGACTAGCGGGAGTCGCCGAGCAGTACTTC.

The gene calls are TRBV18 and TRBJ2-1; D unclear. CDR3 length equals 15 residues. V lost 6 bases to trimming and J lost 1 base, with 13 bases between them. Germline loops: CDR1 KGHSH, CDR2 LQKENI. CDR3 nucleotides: TGTGCCAGCTCGCCAACGGGTCCTTCCTACAATGAGCAGTTCTTC. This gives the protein CASSPTGPSYNEQFF.

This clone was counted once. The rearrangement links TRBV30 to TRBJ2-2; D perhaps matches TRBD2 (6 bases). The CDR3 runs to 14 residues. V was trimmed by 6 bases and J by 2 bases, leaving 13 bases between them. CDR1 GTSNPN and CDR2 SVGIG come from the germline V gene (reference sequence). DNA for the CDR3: TGTGCCTGCCGGGGGAAAAAAAACACCGGGGAGCTGTTTTTT. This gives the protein CACRGKKNTGELFF. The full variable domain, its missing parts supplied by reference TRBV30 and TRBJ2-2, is SQTIHQWPATLVQPVGSPLSLECTVEGTSNPNLYWYRQAAGRGLQLLFYSVGIGQISSEVPQNLSASRPQDRQFILSSKKLLLSDSGFYLCACRGKKNTGELFFGEGSRLTVL.

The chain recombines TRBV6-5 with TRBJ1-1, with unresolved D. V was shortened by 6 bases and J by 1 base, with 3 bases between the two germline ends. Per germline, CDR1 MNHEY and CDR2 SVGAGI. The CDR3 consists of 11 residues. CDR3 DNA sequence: TGTGCCAGCAGGCAGAACACTGAAGCTTTCTTT. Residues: CASRQNTEAFF.

The CDR3 loop is CASSIGQGAGVSEQYF. CDR3 sequence (DNA): TGTGCCAGTAGTATCGGACAGGGTGCGGGAGTTTCCGAGCAGTACTTC. This chain joins TRBV19 and TRBJ2-7, with D possibly matching TRBD1 (8 bases). Trimming stripped 3 bases from V and 6 bases from J, with 21 bases between. This CDR3 region has 16 residues. Germline V CDR1 and CDR2: LNHDA, SQIVND (reference sequence).

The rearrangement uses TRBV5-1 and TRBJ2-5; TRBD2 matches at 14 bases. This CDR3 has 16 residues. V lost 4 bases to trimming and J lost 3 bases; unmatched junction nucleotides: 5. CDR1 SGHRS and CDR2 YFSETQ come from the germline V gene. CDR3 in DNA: TGCGCCAGCAGCCGGCAGGGACTAGCGGGAGAAGAGACCCAGTACTTC. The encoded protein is CASSRQGLAGEETQYF.